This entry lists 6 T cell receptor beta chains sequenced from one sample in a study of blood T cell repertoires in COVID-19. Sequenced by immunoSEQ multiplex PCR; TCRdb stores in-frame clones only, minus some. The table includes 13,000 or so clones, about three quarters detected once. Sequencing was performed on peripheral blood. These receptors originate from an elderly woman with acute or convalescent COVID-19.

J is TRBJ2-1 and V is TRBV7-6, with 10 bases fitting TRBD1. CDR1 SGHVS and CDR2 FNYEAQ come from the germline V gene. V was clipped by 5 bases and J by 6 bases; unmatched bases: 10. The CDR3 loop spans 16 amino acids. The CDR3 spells CASSPGQGRVGNEQFF. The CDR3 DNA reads TGTGCCAGCAGCCCGGGACAGGGGAGGGTAGGCAATGAGCAGTTCTTC.

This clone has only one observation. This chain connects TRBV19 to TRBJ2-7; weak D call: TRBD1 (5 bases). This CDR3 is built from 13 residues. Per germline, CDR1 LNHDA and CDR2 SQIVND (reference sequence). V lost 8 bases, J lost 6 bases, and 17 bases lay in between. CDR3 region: CASSLGQVGEQYF. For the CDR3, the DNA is TGTGCCAGTTCCCTGGGGCAGGTTGGCGAGCAGTACTTC.

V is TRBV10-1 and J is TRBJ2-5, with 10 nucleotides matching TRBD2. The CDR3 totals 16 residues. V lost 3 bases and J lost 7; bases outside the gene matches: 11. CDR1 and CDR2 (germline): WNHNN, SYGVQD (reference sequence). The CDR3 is CASSDWASGGPTTQYF. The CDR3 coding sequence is TGCGCCAGCAGTGATTGGGCTAGCGGGGGACCAACGACCCAGTACTTC.

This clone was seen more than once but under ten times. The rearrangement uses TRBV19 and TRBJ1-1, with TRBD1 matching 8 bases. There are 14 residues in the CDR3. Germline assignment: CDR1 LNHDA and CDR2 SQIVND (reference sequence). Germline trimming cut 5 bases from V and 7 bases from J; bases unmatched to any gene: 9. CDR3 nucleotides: TGTGCCAGTAGTTCCTCTCACAGGGGGATTGAAGCTTTCTTT. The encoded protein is CASSSSHRGIEAFF.

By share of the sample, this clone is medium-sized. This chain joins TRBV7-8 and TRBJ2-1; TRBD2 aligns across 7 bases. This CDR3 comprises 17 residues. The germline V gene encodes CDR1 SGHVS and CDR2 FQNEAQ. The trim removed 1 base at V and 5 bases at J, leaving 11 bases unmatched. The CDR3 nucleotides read TGTGCCAGCAGCTTAGTAGCCCGGGGGGTTTTTAACAATGAGCAGTTCTTC. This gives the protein CASSLVARGVFNNEQFF. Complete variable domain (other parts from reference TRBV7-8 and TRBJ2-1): GAGVSQSPRYKVAKRGQDVALRCDPISGHVSLFWYQQALGQGPEFLTYFQNEAQLDKSGLPSDRFFAERPEGSVSTLKIQRTQQEDSAVYLCASSLVARGVFNNEQFFGPGTRLTVL.

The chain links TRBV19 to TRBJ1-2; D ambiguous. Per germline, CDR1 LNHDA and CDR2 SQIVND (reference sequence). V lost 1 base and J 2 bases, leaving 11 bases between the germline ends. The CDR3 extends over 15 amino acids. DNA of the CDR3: TGTGCCAGTAGTATAGTAGCCAGAGCAAACTATGGCTACACCTTC. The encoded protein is CASSIVARANYGYTF.